The 7 T cell receptor beta chains listed next were all sequenced from one sample in a study of blood T cell repertoires in COVID-19. Method: immunoSEQ multiplex PCR; TCRdb's copy keeps in-frame clones and lacks some. Among more than 25,000 clones, more than 65% were seen once, and the ten largest hold more than 45%. The sample comprised peripheral blood. The receptors come from a man aged 50 to 59 with active or convalescent COVID-19.

The V and J genes are TRBV18 and TRBJ2-3; no clear D. The CDR3 length is 13 residues. Between the trimmed V and J ends, which lost 6 bases and 6 bases, there was a span of 13 bases. Germline values: CDR1 KGHSH, CDR2 LQKENI. The CDR3, as DNA: TGTGCCAGCTCGCCCGACGGCGGCGATACGCAGTATTTT. Translation: CASSPDGGDTQYF.

This rearrangement joins TRBV9 to TRBJ2-1; tentative D call: TRBD2 (6 bases). CDR3 size: 16 residues. From germline, CDR1 is SGDLS and CDR2 YYNGEE. Between the trimmed V and J ends, which lost 2 bases and 3 bases, there was a span of 15 bases. The DNA for the CDR3 is TGTGCCAGCAGCGTCCCTCGGGGGAACGACTACAATGAGCAGTTCTTC. This encodes CASSVPRGNDYNEQFF.

This clone was seen more than once but under ten times. V is TRBV5-1 and J is TRBJ2-2; TRBD2 agrees at 14 bases. The length of the CDR3 is 19 residues. Per germline, CDR1 SGHRS and CDR2 YFSETQ. V shed 0 bases and J 1 base; nucleotides not matched to a gene: 5. Written as DNA, the CDR3 is TGCGCCAGCAGCTTGGCAGGACTAGCGGGGGGCCGGAACACCGGGGAGCTGTTTTTT. Translated, it gives CASSLAGLAGGRNTGELFF.

The gene calls are TRBV28 and TRBJ1-1, with a weak D call TRBD1 (6 bases). Germline CDR1 is MDHEN and CDR2 is SYDVKM. V was trimmed by 10 bases and J by 0 bases, leaving 15 bases between them. The CDR3 spans 14 residues. The CDR3 DNA follows: TGTGCCACTTTTCCCGGGGGGCTGAACACTGAAGCTTTCTTT. Protein: CATFPGGLNTEAFF.

This clone showed up just once. The rearrangement joins TRBV29-1 to TRBJ1-1; no reliable D call. With 7 bases removed from V and 1 base from J, the gap between germline ends came to 13 bases. CDR3 size: 13 residues. CDR1 is SQVTM, CDR2 ANQGSEA, per germline. The CDR3 reads CSATGGGNTEAFF. Here the CDR3 DNA reads TGCAGCGCTACGGGAGGTGGGAACACTGAAGCTTTCTTT. Filled out from reference TRBV29-1 and TRBJ1-1, the complete variable domain reads SAVISQKPSRDICQRGTSLTIQCQVDSQVTMMFWYRQQPGQSLTLIATANQGSEATYESGFVIDKFPISRPNLTFSTLTVSNMSPEDSSIYLCSATGGGNTEAFFGQGTRLTVV.

This chain joins TRBV3-1 (or the pseudogene TRBV3-2) and TRBJ2-5, with D tentatively TRBD1 (5 bases). This CDR3 has 13 residues. CDR1 and CDR2 (germline): LGHDT, YNNKEL (reference sequence). Trimming cost V 10 bases and J 3 bases, with 15 bases left between them. The chain's CDR3 is CAIRGHEEETQYF. CDR3 nucleotide sequence: TGTGCCATCCGTGGACACGAAGAAGAGACCCAGTACTTC.

The chain uses TRBV3-1 (or the pseudogene TRBV3-2) and TRBJ1-2, with no clear D. CDR1 and CDR2 from the germline V gene are LGHDT and YNNKEL (reference sequence). The CDR3 is made up of 14 amino acids. Trimming cost V 0 bases and J 3 bases, with 8 bases left between them. CDR3 nucleotides: TGTGCCAGCAGCCAAGATTTCGCAGACTATGGCTACACCTTC. Translating gives CASSQDFADYGYTF.